These 20 T cell receptor beta chains came from one sample sequenced in a study of cytomegalovirus exposure and HLA in healthy donors. Sequencing used immunoSEQ multiplex PCR; TCRdb keeps in-frame clones, though not all of them. The sample records about 140,000 clones, roughly 86% being singletons. What was sequenced was PBMCs. These receptor sequences come from a man between 18 and 29 years old in good health and CMV-seropositive.

V is TRBV28 and J is TRBJ1-5; D gene uncertain. The V and J ends lost 2 bases and 2 bases respectively, with 13 bases between them. This CDR3 region has 16 residues. Germline V gene sequence: CDR1 MDHEN, CDR2 SYDVKM. CDR3 DNA: TGTGCCAGCAGTTTACGGGGAGGGTGGGGCAATCAGCCCCAGCATTTT. This encodes CASSLRGGWGNQPQHF.

V gene TRBV6-6 combines with J gene TRBJ1-5; the D is unclear. The V gene's germline CDR1 is MNHNY and CDR2 SVGAGI (reference sequence). Deletions cut 5 bases from V and 7 bases from J, with 15 bases between. This CDR3 has 14 amino acids. In DNA, the CDR3 is TGTGCCAGCAGTGACCAAGGACCGGGGCAGCCCCAGCATTTT. This sequence encodes CASSDQGPGQPQHF.

The rearrangement uses TRBV6-1 and TRBJ2-7; 7 nucleotides line up with TRBD1. This CDR3 is 15 amino acids long. The V gene end was trimmed by 6 bases and the J gene end by 3 bases; junction bases not matched to a gene: 11. Germline V gives CDR1 MNHNS, CDR2 SASEGT. As DNA, the CDR3 is TGTGCCAGCAGCTCAGTTCGACAGGGAAGCTACGAGCAGTACTTC. This encodes CASSSVRQGSYEQYF.

In regard to this clone: One end of the junction is discordant with germline, which a read error may explain. The rearrangement joins TRBV18 to TRBJ1-3, with D hard to call. The CDR3 contains 13 residues. Germline V gene data show CDR1 as KGHSH and CDR2 as LQKENI. CDR3 amino acids: CASSSGAGNTIYF. CDR3 DNA: TGTGCCAGCTCTTCCGGAGCTGGGAACACCATATATTTT.

The rearrangement uses TRBV7-8 and TRBJ1-2, with D possibly TRBD1 on 5 matching bases. Germline V gene lookup returns CDR1 SGHVS and CDR2 FQNEAQ. The CDR3 has 16 amino acids. Trimming took off 4 bases at V and 1 base at J, with 16 bases between the two ends. CDR3 region: CASSSPGGGGNYGYTF. In DNA, the CDR3 is TGTGCCAGCAGCTCCCCGGGGGGGGGTGGTAACTATGGCTACACCTTC.

The chain links TRBV10-3 to TRBJ2-5; 7 nucleotides match TRBD1. Germline lookup yields CDR1 ENHRY and CDR2 SYGVKD. V was pared by 11 bases and J by 2 bases, with 11 bases of the junction left unmatched. This CDR3 spans 14 amino acids. As DNA, the CDR3 is TGTGCCGCCCAACAGGGGCATGGACAAGAGACCCAGTACTTC. Translating it yields CAAQQGHGQETQYF.

The chain carries TRBV27 and TRBJ2-2; weak D call: TRBD2 (5 bases). Trimming took 3 bases from V and 6 from J, leaving 14 bases between them. The germline V gene has CDR1 MNHEY and CDR2 SMNVEV (reference sequence). The CDR3 is 15 residues long. The CDR3 sequence: CASSFRTFRSGELFF. The DNA for the CDR3 is TGTGCCAGCAGTTTTAGGACTTTTCGGTCCGGGGAGCTGTTTTTT.

The rearrangement joins TRBV5-1 to TRBJ1-5; D is possibly TRBD1 (6 bases). The length of the CDR3 is 13 residues. V shed 2 bases and J shed 4 bases, with 7 bases lying between them. Germline V gives CDR1 SGHRS, CDR2 YFSETQ. The chain's CDR3 is CASSFGQNQPQHF. Written as DNA, the CDR3 is TGCGCCAGCAGCTTTGGACAGAATCAGCCCCAGCATTTT. Full variable domain (missing parts from reference TRBV5-1 and TRBJ1-5): KAGVTQTPRYLIKTRGQQVTLSCSPISGHRSVSWYQQTPGQGLQFLFEYFSETQRNKGNFPGRFSGRQFSNSRSEMNVSTLELGDSALYLCASSFGQNQPQHFGDGTRLSIL.

A single count supports this clone. J is TRBJ2-1 and V is TRBV7-3; D is unresolved. There are 15 residues in the CDR3. Per the germline V gene, CDR1 is SGHTA and CDR2 is FQGTGA. Trimming cost V 4 bases and J 0 bases, with 10 bases left between them. CDR3 bases: TGTGCCAGCAGCTGGGCGTCAAGCTCCTACAATGAGCAGTTCTTC. Translating gives CASSWASSSYNEQFF. Complete variable domain (other parts from reference TRBV7-3 and TRBJ2-1): GAGVSQTPSNKVTEKGKYVELRCDPISGHTALYWYRQSLGQGPEFLIYFQGTGAADDSGLPNDRFFAVRPEGSVSTLKIQRTERGDSAVYLCASSWASSSYNEQFFGPGTRLTVL.

This chain uses TRBV29-1 with TRBJ2-5; 7 nucleotides line up with TRBD1. From germline, CDR1 is SQVTM and CDR2 ANQGSEA. V shed 1 base, J shed 0 bases, and the junction held 14 bases outside the gene matches. This CDR3 has 18 amino acids. The CDR3: CSVEGSYDRDVYQETQYF. CDR3 nucleotide sequence: TGCAGCGTTGAAGGTTCCTACGACAGGGACGTGTACCAAGAGACCCAGTACTTC.

This clone has just one count. The chain has TRBV7-7 and TRBJ2-2; 8 bases are shared with TRBD2. This CDR3 is built from 16 residues. Germline CDR1 SSHAT, CDR2 FNYEAQ (reference sequence). The V and J ends lost 8 bases and 4 bases, in that order; junction bases with no gene match: 12. The CDR3 DNA sequence: TGTGCCAGCCCGGGAGGGGGGGGCCTTGGCACCGGGGAGCTGTTTTTT. It specifies CASPGGGGLGTGELFF.

CDR3 DNA sequence: TGTGCCAGCAGTGAACAAAGTGGGATGAGGGCGCAGTATTTT. Translation: CASSEQSGMRAQYF. The rearrangement uses TRBV6-1 and TRBJ2-3; possible D gene TRBD2, 5 bases. The CDR3 totals 14 residues. The germline V and J ends were trimmed by 2 bases and 10 bases, with 16 bases remaining between them. The germline CDR1 and CDR2 sequences are MNHNS and SASEGT.

The V and J genes are TRBV25-1 and TRBJ1-6; D might be TRBD1 (5 bases). This CDR3 is built from 15 residues. Germline V gene lookup returns CDR1 MGHDK and CDR2 SYGVNS. V was pared by 4 bases and J by 6 bases, with 13 bases between. The CDR3 DNA reads TGTGCCAGCAGTGCACAGGTGATAGGTAATTCACCCCTCCACTTT. This codes for CASSAQVIGNSPLHF.

The chain couples TRBV14 to TRBJ2-1; D possibly corresponds to TRBD1 (5 bases). In germline, CDR1 is SGHDN, CDR2 FVKESK. This CDR3 contains 17 residues. The germline V and J ends were trimmed by 1 base and 2 bases, with 15 bases remaining between them. This chain's CDR3 is CASSQGFFPGPYNEQFF. As DNA, the CDR3 is TGTGCCAGCAGCCAAGGCTTCTTCCCAGGGCCCTACAATGAGCAGTTCTTC.

V is TRBV6-5 and J is TRBJ2-7, with 9 bases matching TRBD2. The V segment lost 0 bases and the J segment 4 bases; nucleotides outside the gene matches: 7. The CDR3 is 16 amino acids. CDR1 MNHEY and CDR2 SVGAGI come from the germline V gene. The CDR3: CASSYSTRGRGYEQYF. The CDR3 DNA reads TGTGCCAGCAGTTACTCTACCCGCGGGAGGGGGTACGAGCAGTACTTC.

V gene TRBV28 combines with J gene TRBJ1-1; maybe TRBD1 (5 bases). CDR1 is MDHEN and CDR2 is SYDVKM in the germline V gene. The CDR3 has 16 residues. Trimming shortened V by 7 bases and J by 1 base, and 19 bases separated the two germline ends. The CDR3 spells CASTSSVAGKNTEAFF. The CDR3 bases are TGTGCCAGCACCTCGTCGGTAGCAGGGAAGAACACTGAAGCTTTCTTT.

The chain combines TRBV5-1 with TRBJ1-2; 9 bases map to TRBD1. CDR3 length: 17 residues. The trim removed 2 bases at V and 7 bases at J, leaving 15 bases unmatched. In germline, CDR1 is SGHRS, CDR2 YFSETQ. The CDR3 protein is CASSFGTGPSAGGGYTF. The CDR3 DNA reads TGCGCCAGCAGCTTTGGGACAGGGCCGTCCGCGGGGGGTGGCTACACCTTC. Filled out from reference TRBV5-1 and TRBJ1-2, the complete variable domain reads KAGVTQTPRYLIKTRGQQVTLSCSPISGHRSVSWYQQTPGQGLQFLFEYFSETQRNKGNFPGRFSGRQFSNSRSEMNVSTLELGDSALYLCASSFGTGPSAGGGYTFGSGTRLTVV.

This clone was found a few times. The V and J genes are TRBV4-1 and TRBJ1-2; D gene ambiguous. Trimming stripped 4 bases from V and 0 bases from J, with 6 bases between. The CDR3 length is 13 residues. Germline V gene lookup returns CDR1 MGHRA and CDR2 YSYEKL. CDR3 amino acids: CASSLRSNYGYTF. The CDR3 coding sequence is TGCGCCAGCAGCCTACGGTCTAACTATGGCTACACCTTC.

The chain employs TRBV30 and TRBJ2-4; D perhaps matches TRBD1 (6 bases). This CDR3 contains 11 residues. Germline values: CDR1 GTSNPN, CDR2 SVGIG (reference sequence). The CDR3 nucleotides read TGTGCTTGGGGACAAAAAAACATTCAGTACTTC. It codes for CAWGQKNIQYF. The full variable domain, with the rest looked up from reference TRBV30 and TRBJ2-4, is SQTIHQWPATLVQPVGSPLSLECTVEGTSNPNLYWYRQAAGRGLQLLFYSVGIGQISSEVPQNLSASRPQDRQFILSSKKLLLSDSGFYLCAWGQKNIQYFGAGTRLSVL.

The chain carries TRBV27 and TRBJ2-5; TRBD2 agrees at 10 bases. The CDR3 runs 16 residues. Per germline, CDR1 MNHEY and CDR2 SMNVEV (reference sequence). The V and J ends lost 1 base and 3 bases, in that order; junction bases with no gene match: 5. The CDR3 spells CASSLWIGTSEETQYF. DNA of the CDR3: TGTGCCAGCAGTTTATGGATCGGGACTAGCGAAGAGACCCAGTACTTC.